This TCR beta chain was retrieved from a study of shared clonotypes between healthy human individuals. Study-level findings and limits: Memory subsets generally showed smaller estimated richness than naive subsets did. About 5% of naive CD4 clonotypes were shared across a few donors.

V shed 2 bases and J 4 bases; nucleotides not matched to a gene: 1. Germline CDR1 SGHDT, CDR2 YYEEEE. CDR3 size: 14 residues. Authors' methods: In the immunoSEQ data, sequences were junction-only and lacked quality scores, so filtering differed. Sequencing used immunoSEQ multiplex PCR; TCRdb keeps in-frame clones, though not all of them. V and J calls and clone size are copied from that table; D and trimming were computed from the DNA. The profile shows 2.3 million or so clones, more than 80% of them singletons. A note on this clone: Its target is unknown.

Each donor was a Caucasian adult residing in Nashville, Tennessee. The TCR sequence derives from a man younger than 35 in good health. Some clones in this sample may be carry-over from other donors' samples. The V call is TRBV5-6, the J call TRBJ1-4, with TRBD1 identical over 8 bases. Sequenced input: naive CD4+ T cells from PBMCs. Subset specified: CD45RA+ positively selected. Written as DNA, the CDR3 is TGTGCCAGCAGCTTCGGACAGGGTAATGAAAAACTGTTTTTT. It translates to CASSFGQGNEKLFF.